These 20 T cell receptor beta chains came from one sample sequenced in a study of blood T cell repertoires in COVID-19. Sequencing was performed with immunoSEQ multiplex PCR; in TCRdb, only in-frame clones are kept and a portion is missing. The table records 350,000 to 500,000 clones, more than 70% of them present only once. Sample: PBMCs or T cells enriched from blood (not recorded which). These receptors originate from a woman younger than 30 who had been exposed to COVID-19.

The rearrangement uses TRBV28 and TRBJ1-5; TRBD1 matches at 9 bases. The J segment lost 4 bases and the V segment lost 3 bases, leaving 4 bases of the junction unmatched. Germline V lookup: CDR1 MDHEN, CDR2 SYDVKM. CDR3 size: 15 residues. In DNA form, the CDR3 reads TGTGCCAGCAGTTTTGGTGGGACAGGGAATCAGCCCCAGCATTTT. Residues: CASSFGGTGNQPQHF.

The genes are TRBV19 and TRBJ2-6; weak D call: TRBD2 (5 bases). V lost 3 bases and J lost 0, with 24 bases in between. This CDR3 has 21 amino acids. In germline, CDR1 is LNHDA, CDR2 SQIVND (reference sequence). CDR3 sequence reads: CASSIWSWDISGSSGANVLTF. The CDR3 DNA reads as TGTGCCAGTAGTATTTGGTCTTGGGATATATCGGGGAGCTCTGGGGCCAACGTCCTGACTTTC. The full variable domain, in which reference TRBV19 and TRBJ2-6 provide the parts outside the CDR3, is DGGITQSPKYLFRKEGQNVTLSCEQNLNHDAMYWYRQDPGQGLRLIYYSQIVNDFQKGDIAEGYSVSREKKESFPLTVTSAQKNPTAFYLCASSIWSWDISGSSGANVLTFGAGSRLTVL.

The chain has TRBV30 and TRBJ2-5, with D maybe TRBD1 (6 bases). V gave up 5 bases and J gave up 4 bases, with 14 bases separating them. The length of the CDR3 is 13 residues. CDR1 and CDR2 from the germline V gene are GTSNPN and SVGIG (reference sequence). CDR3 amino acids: CAWVEDSLETQYF. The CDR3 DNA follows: TGTGCCTGGGTTGAGGACAGCCTAGAGACCCAGTACTTC. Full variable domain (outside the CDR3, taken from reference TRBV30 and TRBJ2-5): SQTIHQWPATLVQPVGSPLSLECTVEGTSNPNLYWYRQAAGRGLQLLFYSVGIGQISSEVPQNLSASRPQDRQFILSSKKLLLSDSGFYLCAWVEDSLETQYFGPGTRLLVL.

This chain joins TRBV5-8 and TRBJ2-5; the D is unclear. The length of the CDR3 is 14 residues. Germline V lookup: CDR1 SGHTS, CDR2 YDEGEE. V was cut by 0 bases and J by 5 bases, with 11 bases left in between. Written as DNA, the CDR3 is TGTGCCAGCAGCTTGGAGTCCGAGAGGGAGACCCAGTACTTC. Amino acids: CASSLESERETQYF.

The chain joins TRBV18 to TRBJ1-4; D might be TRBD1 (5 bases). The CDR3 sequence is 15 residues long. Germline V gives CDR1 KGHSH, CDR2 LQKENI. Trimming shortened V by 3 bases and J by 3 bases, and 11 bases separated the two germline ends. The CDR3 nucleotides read TGTGCCAGCTCACCCCAGGGCTCGGCTAATGAAAAACTGTTTTTT. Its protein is CASSPQGSANEKLFF. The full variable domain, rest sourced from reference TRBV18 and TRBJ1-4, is NAGVMQNPRHLVRRRGQEARLRCSPMKGHSHVYWYRQLPEEGLKFMVYLQKENIIDESGMPKERFSAEFPKEGPSILRIQQVVRGDSAAYFCASSPQGSANEKLFFGSGTQLSVL.

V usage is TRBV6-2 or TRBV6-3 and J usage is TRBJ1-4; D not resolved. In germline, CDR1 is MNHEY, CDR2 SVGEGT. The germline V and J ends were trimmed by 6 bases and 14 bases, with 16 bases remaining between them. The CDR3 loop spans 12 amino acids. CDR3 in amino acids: CASSRGPSNLFF. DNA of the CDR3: TGTGCCAGCAGCCGTGGGCCGTCGAATCTGTTTTTT.

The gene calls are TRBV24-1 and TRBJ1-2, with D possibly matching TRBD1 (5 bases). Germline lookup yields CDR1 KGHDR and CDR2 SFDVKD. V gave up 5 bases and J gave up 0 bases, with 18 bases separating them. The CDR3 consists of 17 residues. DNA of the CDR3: TGTGCCACCAGTGGAACCAAGACAGCCTCCGCTAACTATGGCTACACCTTC. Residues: CATSGTKTASANYGYTF.

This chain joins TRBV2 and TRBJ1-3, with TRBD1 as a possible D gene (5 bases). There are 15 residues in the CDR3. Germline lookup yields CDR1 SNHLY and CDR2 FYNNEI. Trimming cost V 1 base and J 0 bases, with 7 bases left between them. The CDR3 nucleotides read TGTGCCAGCAGTGAAGGACAGAACTCTGGAAACACCATATATTTT. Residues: CASSEGQNSGNTIYF.

CDR3 amino acids: CASSYSGAEQFF. CDR3 bases: TGTGCCAGCAGTTACTCGGGGGCTGAGCAGTTCTTC. The V call is TRBV6-5, the J call TRBJ2-1, with D perhaps TRBD1 (6 bases). CDR1 and CDR2 from the germline V gene are MNHEY and SVGAGI. V was trimmed by 0 bases and J by 9 bases, leaving 6 bases between them. This CDR3 contains 12 residues.

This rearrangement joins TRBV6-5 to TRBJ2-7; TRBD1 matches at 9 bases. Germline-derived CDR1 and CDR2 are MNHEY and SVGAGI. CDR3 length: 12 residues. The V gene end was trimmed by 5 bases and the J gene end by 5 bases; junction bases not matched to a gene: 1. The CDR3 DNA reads TGTGCCAGCAGTCGACAGGGGGACGAGCAGTACTTC. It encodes CASSRQGDEQYF.

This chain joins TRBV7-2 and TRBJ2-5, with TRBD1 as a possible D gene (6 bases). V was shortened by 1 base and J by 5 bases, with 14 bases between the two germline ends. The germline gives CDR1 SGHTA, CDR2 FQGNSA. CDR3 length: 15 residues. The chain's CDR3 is CASSLGANRAETQYF. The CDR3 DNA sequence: TGTGCCAGCAGCTTAGGGGCCAACAGGGCGGAGACCCAGTACTTC.

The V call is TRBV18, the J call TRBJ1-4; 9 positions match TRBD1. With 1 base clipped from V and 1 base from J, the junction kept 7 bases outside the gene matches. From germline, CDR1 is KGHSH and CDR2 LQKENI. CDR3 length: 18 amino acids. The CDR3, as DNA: TGTGCCAGCTCACCACTCCGGGACAGGGCGAGAACTAATGAAAAACTGTTTTTT. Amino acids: CASSPLRDRARTNEKLFF.

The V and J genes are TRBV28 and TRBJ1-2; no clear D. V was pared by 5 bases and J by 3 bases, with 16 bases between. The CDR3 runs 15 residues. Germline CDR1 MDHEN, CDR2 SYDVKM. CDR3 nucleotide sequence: TGTGCCAGCAGTCCCTTACTAGACATTGACTATGGCTACACCTTC. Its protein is CASSPLLDIDYGYTF.

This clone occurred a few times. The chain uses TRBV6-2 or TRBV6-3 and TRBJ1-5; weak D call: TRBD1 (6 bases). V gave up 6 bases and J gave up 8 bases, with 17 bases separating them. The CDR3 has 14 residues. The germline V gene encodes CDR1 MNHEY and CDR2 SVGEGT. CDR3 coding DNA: TGTGCCAGCAGCCGCCGGACAGCCTTGGAGCCCCAGCATTTT. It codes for CASSRRTALEPQHF.

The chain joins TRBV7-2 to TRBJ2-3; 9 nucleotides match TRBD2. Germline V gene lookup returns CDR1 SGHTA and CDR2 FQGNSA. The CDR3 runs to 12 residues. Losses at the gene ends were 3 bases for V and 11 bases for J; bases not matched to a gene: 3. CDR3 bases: TGTGCCAGCAGCTTTAGCGGGGGTGGGCAGTATTTT. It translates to CASSFSGGGQYF.

The CDR3 here is CASSLGQGGYTF. CDR3 in DNA: TGTGCCAGTAGTTTGGGACAGGGCGGCTACACCTTC. This chain uses TRBV19 with TRBJ1-2, with 9 nucleotides matching TRBD1. Germline CDR1 LNHDA, CDR2 SQIVND (reference sequence). J gave up 8 bases and V 5 bases, and 3 bases lay outside the gene matches. The CDR3 covers 12 residues.

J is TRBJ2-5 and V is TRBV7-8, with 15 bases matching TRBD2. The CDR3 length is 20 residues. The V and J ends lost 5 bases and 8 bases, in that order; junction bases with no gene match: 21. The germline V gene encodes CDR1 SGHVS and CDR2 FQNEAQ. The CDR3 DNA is TGTGCCAGCAGCCCTAGGACTAGCGGGGGGGCGGGGGATCTTAAGAGAACCCAGTACTTC. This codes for CASSPRTSGGAGDLKRTQYF.

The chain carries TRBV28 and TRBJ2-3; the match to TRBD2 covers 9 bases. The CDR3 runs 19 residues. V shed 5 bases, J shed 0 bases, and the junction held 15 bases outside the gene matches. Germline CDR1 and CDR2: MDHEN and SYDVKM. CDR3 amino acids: CASSPPRASGISSTDTQYF. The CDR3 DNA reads TGTGCCAGCAGTCCACCCCGGGCTAGCGGGATTTCTAGCACAGATACGCAGTATTTT.

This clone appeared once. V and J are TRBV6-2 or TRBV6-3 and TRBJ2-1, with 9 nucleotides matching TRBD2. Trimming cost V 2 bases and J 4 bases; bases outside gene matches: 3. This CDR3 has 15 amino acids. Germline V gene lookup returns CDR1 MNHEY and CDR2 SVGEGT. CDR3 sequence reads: CASSYGRGGYNEQFF. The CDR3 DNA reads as TGTGCCAGCAGTTACGGGCGGGGGGGTTACAATGAGCAGTTCTTC.

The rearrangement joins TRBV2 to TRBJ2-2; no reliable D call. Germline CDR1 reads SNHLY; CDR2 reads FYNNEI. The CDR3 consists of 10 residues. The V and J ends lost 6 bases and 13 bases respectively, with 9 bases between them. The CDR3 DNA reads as TGTGCCAGCAGCCTAGAGGTGCTGTTTTTT. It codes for CASSLEVLFF.